The next 21 T cell receptor beta chains were all read from a single sample in a study of shared clonotypes between healthy human individuals. The repertoire was sequenced with immunoSEQ multiplex PCR; TCRdb's copy has only in-frame clones and lacks some. The repertoire has about 2.4 million clones, more than 85% of them found once; the top ten carry 0.36%. Sequencing input: naive CD4+ T cells from PBMCs. The subset: CD45RA+ positively selected. The source of these receptors is a man between 18 and 35 years old in good health. Some clones in this sample may be carry-over from other donors' samples.

V is TRBV5-1 and J is TRBJ2-1, with TRBD2 matching 7 bases. CDR1 and CDR2 from the germline V gene are SGHRS and YFSETQ. V lost 2 bases and J lost 9; bases outside the gene matches: 11. There are 15 residues in the CDR3. The CDR3 region has the DNA TGCGCCAGCAGCTTAGGCGGGAGTAATAGCGCTGAGCAGTTCTTC. As protein: CASSLGGSNSAEQFF. The variable domain in full, completed from reference TRBV5-1 and TRBJ2-1, reads KAGVTQTPRYLIKTRGQQVTLSCSPISGHRSVSWYQQTPGQGLQFLFEYFSETQRNKGNFPGRFSGRQFSNSRSEMNVSTLELGDSALYLCASSLGGSNSAEQFFGPGTRLTVL.

This chain joins TRBV5-1 and TRBJ2-7; 8 positions agree with TRBD1. Trimming at V came to 0 bases and at J to 5 bases, leaving 4 bases not matched to a gene. Germline CDR1 SGHRS, CDR2 YFSETQ. The CDR3 covers 14 residues. The CDR3 region has the DNA TGCGCCAGCAGCTTGGGGACAGGGAACAACGAGCAGTACTTC. It translates to CASSLGTGNNEQYF.

DNA of the CDR3: TGTGCCAGCACCCAATCCGGCCAGGGCCACAATCAGCCCCAGCATTTT. Translated, it gives CASTQSGQGHNQPQHF. The chain recombines TRBV28 with TRBJ1-5; a weak D match, TRBD1 (5 bases). Germline V lookup: CDR1 MDHEN, CDR2 SYDVKM. The CDR3 has 16 amino acids. V was clipped by 7 bases and J by 3 bases, with 19 bases between them.

This chain links TRBV6-4 with TRBJ2-1, with TRBD2 matching 9 bases. The CDR3 length is 19 residues. J was trimmed by 0 bases and V by 7 bases; bases with no gene match: 16. Looked up from germline, CDR1 is MRHNA and CDR2 is SNTAGT. DNA of the CDR3: TGTGCCAGCATAATCTCTCTAGCGGGACGAAACGACTCCTACAATGAGCAGTTCTTC. Translated, it gives CASIISLAGRNDSYNEQFF.

The rearrangement joins TRBV28 to TRBJ1-4; the match to TRBD1 covers 9 bases. V lost 8 bases to trimming and J lost 7 bases; unmatched junction nucleotides: 17. The germline gives CDR1 MDHEN, CDR2 SYDVKM. This CDR3 has 17 residues. The CDR3 spells CASGTNEGRTGVEKLFF. CDR3 nucleotides: TGTGCCAGCGGCACGAACGAAGGACGGACAGGGGTTGAAAAACTGTTTTTT.

The chain has TRBV6-5 and TRBJ2-1; D unclear. V was shortened by 2 bases and J by 5 bases, with 4 bases between the two germline ends. In germline, CDR1 is MNHEY, CDR2 SVGAGI. This CDR3 contains 12 residues. CDR3 in DNA: TGTGCCAGCAGTTACGGGCACAATGAGCAGTTCTTC. Encoded protein: CASSYGHNEQFF.

The V call is TRBV9, the J call TRBJ2-5; 7 nucleotides match TRBD1. This CDR3 is built from 15 residues. Germline CDR1 SGDLS, CDR2 YYNGEE. The V segment lost 0 bases and the J segment 4 bases; nucleotides outside the gene matches: 6. CDR3 sequence reads: CASSVEGARGETQYF. The CDR3 DNA follows: TGTGCCAGCAGCGTAGAGGGGGCTAGGGGAGAGACCCAGTACTTC.

CDR3 DNA sequence: TGTGCCAGCAGCTCGGAGGGTACACAGCCGGACAATGAGCAGTTCTTC. Encoded protein: CASSSEGTQPDNEQFF. The V gene is TRBV11-3, the J gene TRBJ2-1; the D gene is possibly TRBD2 (6 bases). CDR1 is SGHNT and CDR2 is YENEEA in the germline V gene. This CDR3 is built from 16 residues. V shed 4 bases and J shed 5 bases, with 18 bases lying between them. The whole variable domain, filled in from reference TRBV11-3 and TRBJ2-1, reads EAGVVQSPRYKIIEKKQPVAFWCNPISGHNTLYWYLQNLGQGPELLIRYENEEAVDDSQLPKDRFSAERLKGVDSTLKIQPAELGDSAVYLCASSSEGTQPDNEQFFGPGTRLTVL.

This chain uses TRBV11-3 with TRBJ1-1; the match to TRBD1 covers 7 bases. Germline trimming cut 3 bases from V and 3 bases from J; bases unmatched to any gene: 4. The CDR3 contains 14 residues. Germline lookup yields CDR1 SGHNT and CDR2 YENEEA. The CDR3 protein is CASSFDRDDTEAFF. CDR3 nucleotide sequence: TGTGCCAGCAGCTTCGACAGGGATGACACTGAAGCTTTCTTT.

The rearrangement uses TRBV28 and TRBJ2-7, with D tentatively TRBD1 (6 bases). Germline lookup yields CDR1 MDHEN and CDR2 SYDVKM. The V end lost 6 bases, the J end lost 7 bases, and 13 bases lay between the germline ends. The CDR3 has 12 amino acids. This CDR3 is CASSTGMGEQYF. DNA for the CDR3: TGTGCCAGCAGCACAGGGATGGGGGAGCAGTACTTC.

This chain links TRBV27 with TRBJ2-1; TRBD2 matches 10 bases. Germline assignment: CDR1 MNHEY and CDR2 SMNVEV (reference sequence). With V trimmed by 5 bases and J by 15 bases, 25 bases remained unmatched. The CDR3 covers 18 residues. The CDR3 sequence is CASSRRRLAGGGMGRRFF. The DNA of the CDR3 is TGTGCCAGCAGTAGAAGACGACTAGCGGGTGGGGGTATGGGTAGGCGGTTCTTC.

The rearrangement joins TRBV5-1 to TRBJ2-7; D tentatively reads TRBD1 or TRBD2 (5 bases each). The CDR3 extends over 18 amino acids. V shed 1 base and J shed 2 bases, with 22 bases lying between them. Germline V gives CDR1 SGHRS, CDR2 YFSETQ. The CDR3 reads CASSLTFGATQLTYEQYF. The CDR3 nucleotides read TGCGCCAGCAGCTTGACGTTCGGGGCTACACAACTGACCTACGAGCAGTACTTC.

The table lists this clone with a count of one. The V and J genes are TRBV19 and TRBJ2-2; TRBD2 might be the D (6 bases). The CDR3 sequence is 16 residues long. Germline CDR1 and CDR2: LNHDA and SQIVND (reference sequence). With 5 bases removed from V and 5 bases from J, the gap between germline ends came to 18 bases. The CDR3 loop is CASSGLAETRTGELFF. The CDR3 region has the DNA TGTGCCAGTAGTGGCTTAGCGGAGACGAGGACCGGGGAGCTGTTTTTT.

This clone was detected only once. V usage is TRBV5-1 and J usage is TRBJ2-5; 7 bases fit TRBD1. The CDR3 is made up of 14 amino acids. V lost 4 bases, J lost 7 bases, and 10 bases stayed unmatched. The germline CDR1 and CDR2 sequences are SGHRS and YFSETQ. This chain's CDR3 is CASSPRQGKGTQYF. CDR3 DNA: TGCGCCAGCAGCCCACGACAGGGCAAGGGGACCCAGTACTTC.

The chain recombines TRBV14 with TRBJ2-5; weak D call: TRBD1 (6 bases). The germline V and J ends were trimmed by 6 bases and 5 bases, with 16 bases remaining between them. Per germline, CDR1 SGHDN and CDR2 FVKESK. This CDR3 comprises 14 residues. As DNA, the CDR3 is TGTGCCAGCAGAAAGGACAGTTCAGGGGAGACCCAGTACTTC. Protein: CASRKDSSGETQYF.

This rearrangement joins TRBV5-1 to TRBJ2-7, with D possibly being TRBD2 (6 bases). The CDR3 is 14 amino acids. Trimming removed 2 bases from V and 12 bases from J, with 21 bases in between. The germline V gene has CDR1 SGHRS and CDR2 YFSETQ. The CDR3 region is CASSFQGPAGRLYF. The CDR3 DNA reads as TGCGCCAGCAGCTTTCAAGGGCCAGCGGGCCGTCTGTACTTC.

The chain joins TRBV18 to TRBJ2-5; D call uncertain. Trimming removed 2 bases at V and 3 bases at J, with 10 bases between. Germline CDR1 reads KGHSH; CDR2 reads LQKENI. The CDR3 spans 14 residues. DNA of the CDR3: TGTGCCAGCTCACCAACAAGTGTAGAAGAGACCCAGTACTTC. Amino acid sequence: CASSPTSVEETQYF. Full variable domain (outside the CDR3, taken from reference TRBV18 and TRBJ2-5): NAGVMQNPRHLVRRRGQEARLRCSPMKGHSHVYWYRQLPEEGLKFMVYLQKENIIDESGMPKERFSAEFPKEGPSILRIQQVVRGDSAAYFCASSPTSVEETQYFGPGTRLLVL.

V and J are TRBV7-2 and TRBJ1-2; D gene unclear. The CDR3 has 15 amino acids. V lost 5 bases and J lost 4, with 17 bases in between. Germline V lookup: CDR1 SGHTA, CDR2 FQGNSA. This CDR3 reads CASSPMMGIGYGYTF. Written as DNA, the CDR3 is TGTGCCAGCAGCCCCATGATGGGGATCGGCTATGGCTACACCTTC. Variable domain in full (rest from reference TRBV7-2 and TRBJ1-2): GAGVSQSPSNKVTEKGKDVELRCDPISGHTALYWYRQSLGQGLEFLIYFQGNSAPDKSGLPSDRFSAERTGGSVSTLTIQRTQQEDSAVYLCASSPMMGIGYGYTFGSGTRLTVV.

The J gene is TRBJ2-1, the V gene TRBV7-9; TRBD2 matches 8 bases. The trim removed 5 bases at V and 0 bases at J, leaving 3 bases unmatched. The CDR3 spans 15 residues. Germline V CDR1 and CDR2: SEHNR, FQNEAQ (reference sequence). Here the CDR3 DNA reads TGTGCCAGCAGCCGACTAGCGAGCTCCTACAATGAGCAGTTCTTC. It is translated as CASSRLASSYNEQFF.

The V call is TRBV6-6, the J call TRBJ2-3, with D hard to call. This CDR3 is built from 15 residues. V lost 4 bases and J 4 bases, leaving 15 bases between the germline ends. The germline V gene has CDR1 MNHNY and CDR2 SVGAGI (reference sequence). The CDR3 coding sequence is TGTGCCAGCAGTTCATCAAGTGGGGATCCAGATACGCAGTATTTT. Its translation is CASSSSSGDPDTQYF.

The chain joins TRBV6-5 to TRBJ1-2; the match to TRBD1 covers 7 bases. The CDR3 length is 12 residues. CDR1 and CDR2 from the germline V gene are MNHEY and SVGAGI. Trimming at V came to 11 bases and at J to 4 bases, leaving 7 bases not matched to a gene. As DNA, the CDR3 is TGTGCCTCAAAGGGGGACAGCTATGGCTACACCTTC. This gives the protein CASKGDSYGYTF.